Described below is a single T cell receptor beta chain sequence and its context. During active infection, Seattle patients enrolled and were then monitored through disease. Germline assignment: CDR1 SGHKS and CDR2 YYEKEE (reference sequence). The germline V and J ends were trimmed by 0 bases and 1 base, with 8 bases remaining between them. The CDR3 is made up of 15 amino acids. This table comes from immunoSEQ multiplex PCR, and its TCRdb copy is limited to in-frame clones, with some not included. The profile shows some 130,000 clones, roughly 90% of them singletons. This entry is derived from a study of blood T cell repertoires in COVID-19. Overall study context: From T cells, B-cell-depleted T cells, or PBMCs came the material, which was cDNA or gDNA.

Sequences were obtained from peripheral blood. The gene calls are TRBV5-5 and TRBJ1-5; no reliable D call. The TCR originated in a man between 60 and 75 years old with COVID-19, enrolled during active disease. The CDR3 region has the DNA TGTGCCAGCAGCTTGGAATCCCGGAGCAATCAGCCCCAGCATTTT. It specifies CASSLESRSNQPQHF. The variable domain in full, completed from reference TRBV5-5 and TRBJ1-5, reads DAGVTQSPTHLIKTRGQQVTLRCSPISGHKSVSWYQQVLGQGPQFIFQYYEKEERGRGNFPDRFSARQFPNYSSELNVNALLLGDSALYLCASSLESRSNQPQHFGDGTRLSIL.